This TCR beta chain was recorded in a study of Graves' ophthalmopathy and Graves' hyperthyroidism. Findings and limits, study-wide: Most expanded clonotypes in thyroid above 0.001 frequency also showed up in blood.

Symptoms, serum thyroxine and TRAb, thyroid ultrasound, and orbital computed tomography formed the diagnostic basis. As for this clonotype: Its target is unknown.

The authors amplified TCR beta CDR3 regions, and they did so from RNA transcripts for repertoire sequencing. HTBI primers primed a first-round RT-PCR, and a second-round multiplex PCR followed. TCRdb re-derived calls from the multiplex PCR reads in MiXCR, one entry per CDR3 protein. The repertoire holds around 590,000 distinct CDR3 sequences, roughly 39% seen once, with 4% to 5% in the top ten. CDR3 length: 15 amino acids. Trimming stripped 3 bases from V and 1 base from J, with 11 bases between. Germline V CDR1 and CDR2: SNHLY, FYNNEI. The sequence derives from an adult man with Graves' hyperthyroidism. The sequencing input was peripheral blood or thyroid tissue (not recorded which). The rearrangement links TRBV2 to TRBJ2-3, with D maybe TRBD2 (6 bases). The CDR3 sequence is CASSELAVRTDTQYF. CDR3 sequence (DNA): TGTGCCAGCAGTGAGTTAGCGGTCCGCACAGATACGCAGTATTTT.